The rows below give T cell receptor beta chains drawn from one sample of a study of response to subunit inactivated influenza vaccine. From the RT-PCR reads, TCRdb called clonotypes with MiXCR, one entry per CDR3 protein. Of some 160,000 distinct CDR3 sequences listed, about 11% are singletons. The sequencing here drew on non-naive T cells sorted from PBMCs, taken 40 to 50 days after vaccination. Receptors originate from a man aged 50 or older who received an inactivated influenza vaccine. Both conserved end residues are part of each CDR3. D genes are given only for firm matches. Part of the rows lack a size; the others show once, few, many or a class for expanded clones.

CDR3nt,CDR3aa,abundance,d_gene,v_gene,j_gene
TGCAGTGCTAGAGTTGAGGGCCAGGGCAATCAGCCCCAGCATTTT,CSARVEGQGNQPQHF,few,NA,TRBV20-1,TRBJ1-5
TGTGCCAGCAGTGGACAGGGGGCGGCCTATGGCTACACCTTC,CASSGQGAAYGYTF,NA,TRBD1,TRBV28,TRBJ1-2
TGTGCCAGCAGTTACTCGAAAGGGACAGGGTATCAGCCCCAGCATTTT,CASSYSKGTGYQPQHF,few,TRBD1,TRBV6-5,TRBJ1-5
TGCGCCAGCACGAACCCTCCCTACGAGCAGTACTTC,CASTNPPYEQYF,few,NA,TRBV5-1,TRBJ2-7
TGCGCCAGCAGCAAAGAGCGGGGGGGCAACACCGGGGAGCTGTTTTTT,CASSKERGGNTGELFF,many,TRBD2,TRBV5-1,TRBJ2-2
TGTGCCAGCATGACTGGCGGGGGTTACAATGAGCAGTTCTTC,CASMTGGGYNEQFF,many,TRBD2,TRBV12-3/TRBV12-4,TRBJ2-1
TGTGCCAGCAGTTTACAAGCGGGAGGCCCTCAGGAGCAGTACTTC,CASSLQAGGPQEQYF,NA,TRBD2,TRBV12-3/TRBV12-4,TRBJ2-7
TGTGCCAGCAGCCAAGTGAGCGGGGGGGGGCAGTTCTTC,CASSQVSGGGQFF,few,TRBD2,TRBV3-1,TRBJ2-1
TGCGCCAGCAGCCAAGACTTTACTAGCGGGAAGAGAAACATTCAGTACTTC,CASSQDFTSGKRNIQYF,NA,TRBD2,TRBV4-3,TRBJ2-4
TGTGCCAGCAGTTATGGGATAGCGGACTTCAATGAGCAGTTCTTC,CASSYGIADFNEQFF,NA,NA,TRBV6-5,TRBJ2-1
TGTGCCAGCACTTTAGGGGGACTCTATGGCTACACCTTC,CASTLGGLYGYTF,NA,NA,TRBV12-3/TRBV12-4,TRBJ1-2
TGTGCCAGCAGTCTAGCAGCCGGGACATGGAATGAGCAGTTCTTC,CASSLAAGTWNEQFF,few,NA,TRBV7-2,TRBJ2-1
TGTGCCACCAGTGATCCCCTTGCGTACCCAGATACAGATACGCAGTATTTT,CATSDPLAYPDTDTQYF,NA,NA,TRBV24-1,TRBJ2-3
TGTGCCACCAGTGATTTTTGTCGTGGGCAGACAAGCACGAACACTGAAGCTTTCTTT,CATSDFCRGQTSTNTEAFF,few,NA,TRBV24-1,TRBJ1-1
TGTGCCATCAGCGGACCGATTACCTCCCAGGGGTCGGCGCAGTACTTC,CAISGPITSQGSAQYF,many,NA,TRBV10-3,TRBJ2-7
TGTGCCAGCAGCCAAGATCCCCGGGGGCCCCAGCATTTT,CASSQDPRGPQHF,NA,NA,TRBV14,TRBJ1-5
TGTGCCAGCAGTTCAGAGACCCAGTACTTC,CASSSETQYF,NA,NA,TRBV28,TRBJ2-5
TGTGCCAGCAGCTTAGGGGGATCTGCCTCTGGAAACACCATATATTTT,CASSLGGSASGNTIYF,few,NA,TRBV7-9,TRBJ1-3